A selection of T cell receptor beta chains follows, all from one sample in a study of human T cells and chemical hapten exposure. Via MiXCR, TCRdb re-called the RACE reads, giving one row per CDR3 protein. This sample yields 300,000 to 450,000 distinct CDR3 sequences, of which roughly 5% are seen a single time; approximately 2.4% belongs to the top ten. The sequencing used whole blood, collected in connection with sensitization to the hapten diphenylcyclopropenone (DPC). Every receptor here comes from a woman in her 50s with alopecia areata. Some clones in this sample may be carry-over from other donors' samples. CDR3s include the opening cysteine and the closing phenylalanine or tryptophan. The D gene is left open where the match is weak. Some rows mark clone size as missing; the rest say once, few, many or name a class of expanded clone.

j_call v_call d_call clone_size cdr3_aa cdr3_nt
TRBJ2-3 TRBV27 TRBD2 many CASSLRLAGSDTQYF TGTGCCAGCAGTTTACGGCTAGCGGGGTCAGATACGCAGTATTTT
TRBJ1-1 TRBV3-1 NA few CASSQIPGNTEAFF TGTGCCAGCAGCCAAATTCCGGGGAACACTGAAGCTTTCTTT
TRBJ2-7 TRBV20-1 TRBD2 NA CSARILAGDEQYF TGCAGTGCTAGGATCCTAGCGGGAGACGAGCAGTACTTC
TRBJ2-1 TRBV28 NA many CASSLVSTGYSYNEQFF TGTGCCAGCAGTTTGGTTTCGACAGGTTACTCCTACAATGAGCAGTTCTTC
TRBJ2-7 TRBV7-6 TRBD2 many CASSPGGGVGEQYF TGTGCCAGCAGCCCGGGGGGGGGCGTTGGCGAGCAGTACTTC
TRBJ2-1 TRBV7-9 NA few CASSSPGGITYNEQFF TGTGCCAGCAGCTCCCCGGGCGGGATAACCTACAATGAGCAGTTCTTC
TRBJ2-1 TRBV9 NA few CASSVVGLGLYNEQFF TGTGCCAGCAGCGTAGTGGGACTGGGTCTTTACAATGAGCAGTTCTTC
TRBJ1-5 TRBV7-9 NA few CASSAAYNQPQHF TGTGCCAGCAGCGCGGCCTACAATCAGCCCCAGCATTTT
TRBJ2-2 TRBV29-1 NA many CSVERGTSNTGELFF TGCAGCGTTGAACGGGGAACCTCGAACACCGGGGAGCTGTTTTTT
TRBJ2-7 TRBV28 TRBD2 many CASSSLAGGEQYF TGTGCCAGCAGTTCATTAGCGGGAGGAGAGCAGTACTTC
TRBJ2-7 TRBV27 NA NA CASSLLNRGEQYF TGTGCCAGCAGTTTGTTAAACCGAGGGGAGCAGTACTTC
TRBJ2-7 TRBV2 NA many CATDGGYEQYF TGTGCCACTGACGGGGGCTACGAGCAGTACTTC
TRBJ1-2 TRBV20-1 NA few CSASFIYGYTF TGCAGTGCTAGTTTTATCTATGGCTACACCTTC
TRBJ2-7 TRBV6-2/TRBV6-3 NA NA CASSRPYLEQYF TGTGCCAGCAGTCGACCCTACCTCGAGCAGTACTTC
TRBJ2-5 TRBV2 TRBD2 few CASSETSGVQETQYF TGTGCCAGCAGTGAGACTAGCGGGGTACAAGAGACCCAGTACTTC
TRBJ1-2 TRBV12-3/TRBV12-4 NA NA CASSLGSSGTYGYTF TGTGCCAGCAGTTTAGGATCCTCTGGGACCTATGGCTACACCTTC
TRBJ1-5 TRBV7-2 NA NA CASSLVGGPRNQPQHF TGTGCCAGCAGCTTAGTGGGGGGACCCCGCAATCAGCCCCAGCATTTT
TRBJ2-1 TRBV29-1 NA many CSVYTGLGNEQFF TGCAGCGTTTATACGGGACTGGGCAATGAGCAGTTCTTC
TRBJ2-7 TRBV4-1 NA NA CASSQAPHTYEQYF TGCGCCAGCAGCCAAGCCCCCCACACCTACGAGCAGTACTTC
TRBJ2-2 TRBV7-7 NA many CASSFGSGELFF TGTGCCAGCAGCTTCGGATCCGGGGAGCTGTTTTTT
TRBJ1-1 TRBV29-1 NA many CSVEGPSRSTEAFF TGCAGCGTTGAGGGGCCTTCTAGAAGCACTGAAGCTTTCTTT
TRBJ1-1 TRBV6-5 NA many CASSPMGSWNTEAFF TGTGCCAGCAGTCCCATGGGCAGTTGGAACACTGAAGCTTTCTTT
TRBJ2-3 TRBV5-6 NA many CASAPPGQGSTDTQYF TGTGCCAGCGCCCCCCCGGGACAAGGAAGCACAGATACGCAGTATTTT
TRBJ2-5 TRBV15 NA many CATSRENRETQYF TGTGCCACCAGCAGGGAAAATCGAGAGACCCAGTACTTC
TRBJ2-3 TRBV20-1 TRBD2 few CSARVLAGGALDTQYF TGCAGTGCTAGAGTTTTAGCGGGAGGGGCCTTAGATACGCAGTATTTT
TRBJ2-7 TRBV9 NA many CASSAELTGYEQYF TGTGCCAGCAGCGCCGAGTTAACGGGCTACGAGCAGTACTTC
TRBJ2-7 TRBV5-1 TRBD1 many CASSFTTGQGVTYEQYF TGCGCCAGCAGCTTCACAACGGGACAGGGGGTAACCTACGAGCAGTACTTC
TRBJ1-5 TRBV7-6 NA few CASSSGFNQPQHF TGTGCCAGCAGCTCAGGGTTCAATCAGCCCCAGCATTTT
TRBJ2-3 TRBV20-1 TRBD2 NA CSARPGLADLTDTQYF TGCAGTGCTAGACCCGGACTAGCGGATCTCACAGATACGCAGTATTTT
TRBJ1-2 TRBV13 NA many CASSRGRAPNYGYTF TGTGCCAGCAGCCGGGGCCGGGCCCCTAACTATGGCTACACCTTC